Below, 8 T cell receptor beta chains from the same sample are listed, as sequenced in a study of vaccination effects on CD4 cells after COVID-19. Produced via immunoSEQ multiplex PCR; TCRdb's table is partial and in-frame only. Found here are approximately 40,000 clones, more than 60% of them singletons; the top ten hold 20% to 25%. Their recognized antigens are unknown. Expansion with viral peptide pools was applied to antigen-specific CD4+ T cells by the ViraFEST assay prior to sequencing. Upon completion of 10 to 11 days in culture, CD4+ T cells were isolated. Prior SARS-CoV-2 infection was absent in the vaccine recipients, as shown by negative nucleocapsid antibodies. The material was CD4+ T cells from PBMCs cultured with SARS-CoV-2 spike peptides, obtained before COVID-19 vaccination. The receptor set was obtained from a human donor who received a COVID-19 vaccine.

This chain connects TRBV19 to TRBJ2-6; D is unresolved. The V end was cut by 4 bases, the J end by 0 bases, with 19 bases between. CDR3 length equals 19 residues. Germline V gene data show CDR1 as LNHDA and CDR2 as SQIVND (reference sequence). The DNA of the CDR3 is TGTGCCAGTAGTACACTTGAGGTCTTGCAGAGCTCTGGGGCCAACGTCCTGACTTTC. This sequence encodes CASSTLEVLQSSGANVLTF.

The chain carries TRBV6-5 and TRBJ2-5; the D call may be TRBD1 or TRBD2 (5 bases each). Trimming stripped 6 bases from V and 5 bases from J, with 19 bases between. This CDR3 comprises 15 residues. CDR1 and CDR2 (germline): MNHEY, SVGAGI. CDR3: CASSLGTPGRETQYF. Written as DNA, the CDR3 is TGTGCCAGCAGCCTCGGGACCCCCGGAAGGGAGACCCAGTACTTC.

The chain joins TRBV2 to TRBJ1-2; 7 bases align to TRBD1. CDR1 is SNHLY, CDR2 FYNNEI, per germline. J gave up 1 base and V 8 bases, and 4 bases lay outside the gene matches. The CDR3 loop spans 13 amino acids. In DNA, the CDR3 is TGTGCCAGCCGTCGGGACAGTAACTATGGCTACACCTTC. Translated: CASRRDSNYGYTF.

The gene calls are TRBV19 and TRBJ1-1; 9 positions agree with TRBD1. Unmatched junction bases numbered 7, after V lost 8 bases and J lost 0 bases. The CDR3 contains 15 residues. Germline V CDR1 and CDR2: LNHDA, SQIVND (reference sequence). In DNA form, the CDR3 reads TGTGCCAGTTCCGGGACAGGGATCATGAACACTGAAGCTTTCTTT. This codes for CASSGTGIMNTEAFF.

This clone has a handful of counts. J is TRBJ2-3 and V is TRBV9; a weak D match, TRBD2 (5 bases). CDR1 SGDLS and CDR2 YYNGEE come from the germline V gene. This CDR3 contains 14 residues. The V gene lost 0 bases and the J gene lost 6 bases, with 11 bases spanning the gap. CDR3 sequence (DNA): TGTGCCAGCAGCGTAGGGGGAGCCTCCGATACGCAGTATTTT. Its protein is CASSVGGASDTQYF.

The chain has TRBV12-3 or TRBV12-4 and TRBJ1-2; no clear D. The CDR3 has 13 amino acids. V lost 1 base to trimming and J lost 6 bases, with 9 bases between them. The CDR3 sequence is CASSLEGANGYTF. CDR3 nucleotide sequence: TGTGCCAGCAGTTTAGAAGGAGCGAATGGCTACACCTTC.

This clone was counted a few times. V usage is TRBV5-1 and J usage is TRBJ2-1; TRBD1 matches at 7 bases. V shed 6 bases and J 2 bases; nucleotides not matched to a gene: 8. CDR1 and CDR2 from the germline V gene are SGHRS and YFSETQ. This CDR3 region has 15 residues. The CDR3 bases are TGCGCCAGCACCCCCGACAGGGTGCCCTACAATGAGCAGTTCTTC. Translation gives CASTPDRVPYNEQFF.

The CDR3 DNA reads TGTGCCAGTAGTTCGACAGGAGGGGTTGCCTACGAGCAGTACTTC. Its translation is CASSSTGGVAYEQYF. This chain links TRBV19 with TRBJ2-7; D could derive from TRBD1 or TRBD2 (6 bases each). Deletions cut 5 bases from V and 2 bases from J, with 16 bases between. This CDR3 has 15 residues. Per germline, CDR1 LNHDA and CDR2 SQIVND (reference sequence).